The sequence of this T cell receptor beta chain was determined in a study of cytomegalovirus exposure and HLA in healthy donors. With 60 Vbeta and 13 Jbeta primers, the PCR was carried out. Generated by immunoSEQ multiplex PCR, the TCRdb table keeps only in-frame clones and is missing some. The sample lists about 160,000 clones; about 80% were seen once. V lost 4 bases to trimming and J lost 7 bases; unmatched junction nucleotides: 9. CDR1 is MNHEY and CDR2 is SVGAGI in the germline V gene. The CDR3 totals 14 residues. This clone has only a few counts. Source material: PBMCs. This chain uses TRBV6-5 with TRBJ1-1; 7 positions match TRBD1. The sequence derives from a girl between 10 and 17 years old in good health and CMV-seropositive. CDR3 coding DNA: TGTGCCAGCAGTTCCTTTGACAGGGTAGGTGAAGCTTTCTTT. Translated: CASSSFDRVGEAFF.